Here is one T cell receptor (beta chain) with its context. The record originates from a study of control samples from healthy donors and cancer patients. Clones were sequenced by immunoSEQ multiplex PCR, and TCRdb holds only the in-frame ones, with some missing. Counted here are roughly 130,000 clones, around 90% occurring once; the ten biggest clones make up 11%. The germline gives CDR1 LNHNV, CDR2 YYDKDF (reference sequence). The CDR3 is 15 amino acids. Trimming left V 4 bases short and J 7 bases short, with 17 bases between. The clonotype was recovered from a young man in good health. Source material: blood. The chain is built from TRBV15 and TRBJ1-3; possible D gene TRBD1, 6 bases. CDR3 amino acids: CATSTGSQGHNTIYF. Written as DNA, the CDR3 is TGTGCCACCAGCACCGGAAGTCAGGGACACAACACCATATATTTT.